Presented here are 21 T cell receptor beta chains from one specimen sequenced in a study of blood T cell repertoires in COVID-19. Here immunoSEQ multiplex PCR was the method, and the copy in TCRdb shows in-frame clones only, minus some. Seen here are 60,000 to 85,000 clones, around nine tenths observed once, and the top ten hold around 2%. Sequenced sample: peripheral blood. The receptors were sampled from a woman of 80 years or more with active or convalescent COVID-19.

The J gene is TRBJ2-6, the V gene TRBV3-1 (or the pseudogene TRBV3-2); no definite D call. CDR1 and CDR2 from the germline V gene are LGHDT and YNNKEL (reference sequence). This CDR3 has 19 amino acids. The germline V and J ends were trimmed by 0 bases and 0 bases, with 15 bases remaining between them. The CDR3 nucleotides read TGTGCCAGCAGCCAAGAAGTGGGCAGACACCCCTCTGGGGCCAACGTCCTGACTTTC. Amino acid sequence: CASSQEVGRHPSGANVLTF.

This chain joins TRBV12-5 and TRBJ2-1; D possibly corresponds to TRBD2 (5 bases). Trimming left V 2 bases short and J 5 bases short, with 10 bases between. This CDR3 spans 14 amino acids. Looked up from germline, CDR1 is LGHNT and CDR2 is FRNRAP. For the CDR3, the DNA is TGTGCTAGTGGTTTGCCCCGACTAAACAATGAGCAGTTCTTC. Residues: CASGLPRLNNEQFF.

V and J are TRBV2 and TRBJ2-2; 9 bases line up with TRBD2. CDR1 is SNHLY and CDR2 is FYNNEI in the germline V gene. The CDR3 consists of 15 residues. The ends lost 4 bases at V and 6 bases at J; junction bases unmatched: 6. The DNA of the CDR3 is TGTGCCAGCAGTGTACCAGCGGGGGGAGCCGGGGAGCTGTTTTTT. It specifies CASSVPAGGAGELFF.

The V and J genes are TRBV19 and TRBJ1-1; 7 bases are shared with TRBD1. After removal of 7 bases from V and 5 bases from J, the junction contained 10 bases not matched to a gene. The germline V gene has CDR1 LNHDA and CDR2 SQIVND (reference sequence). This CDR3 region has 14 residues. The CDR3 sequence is CASTKTGPRTEAFF. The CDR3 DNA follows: TGTGCCAGTACCAAGACAGGGCCGAGGACTGAAGCTTTCTTT.

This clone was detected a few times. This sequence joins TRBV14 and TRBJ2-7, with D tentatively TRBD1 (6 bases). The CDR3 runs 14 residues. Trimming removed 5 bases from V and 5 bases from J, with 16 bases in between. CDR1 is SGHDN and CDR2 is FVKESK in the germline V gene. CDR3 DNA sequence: TGTGCCAGCAGCGGGTGGCAGGGGCGGAACGAGCAGTACTTC. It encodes CASSGWQGRNEQYF.

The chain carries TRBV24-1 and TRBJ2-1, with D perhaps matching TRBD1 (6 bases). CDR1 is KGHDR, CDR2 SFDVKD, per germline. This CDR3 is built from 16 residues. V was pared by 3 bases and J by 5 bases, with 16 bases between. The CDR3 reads CATSDTRGTQDNEQFF. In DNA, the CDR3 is TGTGCCACCAGTGATACCAGGGGCACCCAGGACAATGAGCAGTTCTTC.

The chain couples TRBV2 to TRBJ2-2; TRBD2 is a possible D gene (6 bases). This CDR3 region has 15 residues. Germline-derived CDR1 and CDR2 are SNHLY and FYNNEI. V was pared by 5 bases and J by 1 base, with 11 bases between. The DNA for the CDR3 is TGTGCCAGCAGTTCTAGCGCCTTGAACACCGGGGAGCTGTTTTTT. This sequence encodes CASSSSALNTGELFF.

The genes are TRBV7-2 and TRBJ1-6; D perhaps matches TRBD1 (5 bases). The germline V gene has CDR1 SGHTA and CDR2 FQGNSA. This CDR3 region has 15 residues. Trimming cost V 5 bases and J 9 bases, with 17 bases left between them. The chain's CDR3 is CASSVTQGGRSPLHF. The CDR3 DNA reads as TGTGCCAGCAGCGTGACGCAGGGAGGGCGTTCACCCCTCCACTTT.

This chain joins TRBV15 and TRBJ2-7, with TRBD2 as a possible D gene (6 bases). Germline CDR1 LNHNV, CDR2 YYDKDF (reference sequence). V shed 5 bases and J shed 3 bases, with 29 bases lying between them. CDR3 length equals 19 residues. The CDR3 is CATSQPTGGSPMKGYEQYF. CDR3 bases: TGTGCCACCAGCCAGCCGACTGGGGGGAGCCCGATGAAGGGCTACGAGCAGTACTTC.

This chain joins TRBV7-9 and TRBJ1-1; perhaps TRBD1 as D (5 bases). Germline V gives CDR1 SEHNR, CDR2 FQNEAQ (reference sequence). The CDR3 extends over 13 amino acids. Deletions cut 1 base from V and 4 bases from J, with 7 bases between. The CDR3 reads CASSLEQGTEAFF. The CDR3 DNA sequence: TGTGCCAGCAGCTTAGAGCAGGGCACTGAAGCTTTCTTT.

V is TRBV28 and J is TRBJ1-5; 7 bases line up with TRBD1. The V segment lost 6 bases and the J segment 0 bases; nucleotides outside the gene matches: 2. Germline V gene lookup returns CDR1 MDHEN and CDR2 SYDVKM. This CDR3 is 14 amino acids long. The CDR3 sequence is CASRDRYSNQPQHF. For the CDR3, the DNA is TGTGCCAGCAGGGACAGGTATAGCAATCAGCCCCAGCATTTT.

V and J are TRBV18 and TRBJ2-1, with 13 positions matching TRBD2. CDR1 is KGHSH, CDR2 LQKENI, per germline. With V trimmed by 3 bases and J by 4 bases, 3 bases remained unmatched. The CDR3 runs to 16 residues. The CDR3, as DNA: TGTGCCAGCTCACCTGGGACTAGCGGGGAATACAATGAGCAGTTCTTC. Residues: CASSPGTSGEYNEQFF.

Here the CDR3 reads CAWSRAGGAYNEQFF. The CDR3 region has the DNA TGTGCCTGGAGTCGAGCGGGGGGCGCGTACAATGAGCAGTTCTTC. The chain has TRBV30 and TRBJ2-1; 9 bases align to TRBD2. Trimming removed 2 bases from V and 4 bases from J; junction bases left unmatched: 6. Germline V gene sequence: CDR1 GTSNPN, CDR2 SVGIG (reference sequence). This CDR3 contains 15 residues.

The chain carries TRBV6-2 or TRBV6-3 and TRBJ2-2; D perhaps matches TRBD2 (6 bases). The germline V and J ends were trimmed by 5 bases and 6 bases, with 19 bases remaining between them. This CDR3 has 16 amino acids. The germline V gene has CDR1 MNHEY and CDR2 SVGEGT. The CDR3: CASSKDLRDMAGELFF. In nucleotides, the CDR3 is TGTGCCAGCAGTAAGGACTTGCGGGATATGGCCGGGGAGCTGTTTTTT.

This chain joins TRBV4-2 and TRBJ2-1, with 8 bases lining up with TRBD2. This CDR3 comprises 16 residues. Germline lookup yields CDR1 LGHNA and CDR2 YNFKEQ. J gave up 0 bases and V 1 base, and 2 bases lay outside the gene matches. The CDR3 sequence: CASSQAAGDSYNEQFF. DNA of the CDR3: TGTGCCAGCAGCCAAGCAGCGGGGGACTCCTACAATGAGCAGTTCTTC.

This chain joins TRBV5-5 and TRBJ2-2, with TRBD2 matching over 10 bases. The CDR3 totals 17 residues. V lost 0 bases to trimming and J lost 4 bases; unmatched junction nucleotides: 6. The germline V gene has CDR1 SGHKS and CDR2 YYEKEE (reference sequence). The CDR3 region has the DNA TGTGCCAGCAGCTTGGGACTAGCGGGCTTTCTCACCGGGGAGCTGTTTTTT. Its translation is CASSLGLAGFLTGELFF.

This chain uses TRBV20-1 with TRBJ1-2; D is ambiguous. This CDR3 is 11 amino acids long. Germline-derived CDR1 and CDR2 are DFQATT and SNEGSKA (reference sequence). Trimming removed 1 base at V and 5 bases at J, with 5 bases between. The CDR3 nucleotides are TGCAGTGCTAGAGGCGGGTATGGCTACACCTTC. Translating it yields CSARGGYGYTF.

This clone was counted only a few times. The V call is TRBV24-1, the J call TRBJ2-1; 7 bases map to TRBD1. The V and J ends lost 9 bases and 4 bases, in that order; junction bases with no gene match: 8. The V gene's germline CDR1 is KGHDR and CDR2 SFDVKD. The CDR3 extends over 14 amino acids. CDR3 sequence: CATSSGGSYNEQFF. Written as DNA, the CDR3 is TGTGCCACCTCGTCAGGGGGTAGTTACAATGAGCAGTTCTTC.

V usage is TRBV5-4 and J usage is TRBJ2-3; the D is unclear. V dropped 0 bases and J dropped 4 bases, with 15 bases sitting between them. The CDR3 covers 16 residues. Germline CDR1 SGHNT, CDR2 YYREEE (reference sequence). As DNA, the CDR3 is TGTGCCAGCAGCTTGGTGTTGACCGACTTGGCAGATACGCAGTATTTT. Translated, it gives CASSLVLTDLADTQYF.

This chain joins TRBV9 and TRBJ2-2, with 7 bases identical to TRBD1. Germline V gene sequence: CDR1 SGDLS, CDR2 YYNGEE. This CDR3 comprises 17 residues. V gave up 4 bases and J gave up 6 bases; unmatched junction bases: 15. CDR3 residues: CASSLALQGSQAGELFF. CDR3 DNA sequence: TGTGCCAGCAGCTTAGCCTTACAGGGGTCCCAGGCCGGGGAGCTGTTTTTT.

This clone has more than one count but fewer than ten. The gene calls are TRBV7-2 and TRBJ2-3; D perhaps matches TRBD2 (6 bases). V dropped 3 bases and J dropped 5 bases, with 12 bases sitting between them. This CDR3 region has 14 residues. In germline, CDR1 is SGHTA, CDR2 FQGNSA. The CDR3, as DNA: TGTGCCAGCAGCTTTAGATGGAGGGAAGATACGCAGTATTTT. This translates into CASSFRWREDTQYF.